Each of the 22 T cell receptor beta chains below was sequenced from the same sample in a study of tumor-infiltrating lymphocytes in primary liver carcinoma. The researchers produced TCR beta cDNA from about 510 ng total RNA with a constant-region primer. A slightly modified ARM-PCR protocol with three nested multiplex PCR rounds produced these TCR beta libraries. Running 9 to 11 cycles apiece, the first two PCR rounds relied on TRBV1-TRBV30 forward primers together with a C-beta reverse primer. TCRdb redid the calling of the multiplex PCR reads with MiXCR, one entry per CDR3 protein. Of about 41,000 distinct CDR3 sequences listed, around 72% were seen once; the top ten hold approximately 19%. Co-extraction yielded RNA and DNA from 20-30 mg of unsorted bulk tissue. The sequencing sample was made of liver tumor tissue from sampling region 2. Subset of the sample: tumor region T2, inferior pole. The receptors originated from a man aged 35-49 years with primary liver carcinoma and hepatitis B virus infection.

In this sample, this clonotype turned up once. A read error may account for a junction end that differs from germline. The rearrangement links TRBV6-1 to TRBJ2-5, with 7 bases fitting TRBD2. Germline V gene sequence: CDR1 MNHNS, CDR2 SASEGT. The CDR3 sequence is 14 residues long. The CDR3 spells CSSSCGLVQETQYF. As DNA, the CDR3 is TGTTCCAGCAGTTGTGGACTAGTCCAAGAGACCCAGTACTTC.

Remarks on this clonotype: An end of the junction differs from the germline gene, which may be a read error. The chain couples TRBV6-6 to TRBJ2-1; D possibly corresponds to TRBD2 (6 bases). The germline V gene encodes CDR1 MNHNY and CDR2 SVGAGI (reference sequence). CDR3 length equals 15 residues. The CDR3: CASSYSEETGDEKFF. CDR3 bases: TGTGCCAGTAGTTACTCTGAAGAGACGGGAGACGAGAAGTTCTTC.

CDR3 in DNA: TGTGCCAGCAGCTCTAGACCCCATGGGGGGCGCAACTATGGCTACACCTTC. Translating gives CASSSRPHGGRNYGYTF. The J gene is TRBJ1-2, the V gene TRBV7-9, with D possibly matching TRBD1 (6 bases). Germline V gene sequence: CDR1 SEHNR, CDR2 FQNEAQ (reference sequence). V lost 4 bases, J lost 2 bases, and 20 bases lay in between. There are 17 residues in the CDR3.

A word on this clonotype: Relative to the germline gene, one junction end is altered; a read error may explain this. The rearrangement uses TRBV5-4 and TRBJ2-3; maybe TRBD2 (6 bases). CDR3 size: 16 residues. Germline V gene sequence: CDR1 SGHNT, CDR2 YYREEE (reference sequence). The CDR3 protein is CASSLEGGGVADTQYF. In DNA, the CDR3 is TGTGCCAGTAGCTTGGAAGGTGGCGGGGTCGCAGATACGCAGTATTTT.

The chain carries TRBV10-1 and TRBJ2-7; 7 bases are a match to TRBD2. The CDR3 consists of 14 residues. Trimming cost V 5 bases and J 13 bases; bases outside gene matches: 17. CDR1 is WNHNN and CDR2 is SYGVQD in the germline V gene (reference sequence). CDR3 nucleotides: TGCGCCAGCAGTCCCGGGGGGATGATCTACGGGCAATACTTC. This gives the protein CASSPGGMIYGQYF.

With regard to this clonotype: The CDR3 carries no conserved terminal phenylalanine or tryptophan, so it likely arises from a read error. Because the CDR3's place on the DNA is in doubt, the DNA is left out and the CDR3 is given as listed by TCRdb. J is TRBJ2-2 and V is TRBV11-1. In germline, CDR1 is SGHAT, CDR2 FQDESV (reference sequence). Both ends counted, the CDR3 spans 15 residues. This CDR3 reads CASSYKGPFSGELFV.

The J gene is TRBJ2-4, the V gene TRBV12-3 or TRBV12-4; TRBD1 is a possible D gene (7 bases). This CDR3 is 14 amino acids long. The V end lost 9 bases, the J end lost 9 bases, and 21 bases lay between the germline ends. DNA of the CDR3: TGTGCCAGTACGGAGGGGGCAACCCTGATCATTCAGTACTTC. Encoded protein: CASTEGATLIIQYF.

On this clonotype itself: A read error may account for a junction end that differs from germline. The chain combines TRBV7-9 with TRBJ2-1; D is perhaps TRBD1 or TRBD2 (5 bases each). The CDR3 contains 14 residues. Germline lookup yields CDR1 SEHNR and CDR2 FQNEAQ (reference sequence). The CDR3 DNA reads TGTGCCAGCAGTTCTACCGGGACGGGTAATGGGCAGTTCTTC. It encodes CASSSTGTGNGQFF.

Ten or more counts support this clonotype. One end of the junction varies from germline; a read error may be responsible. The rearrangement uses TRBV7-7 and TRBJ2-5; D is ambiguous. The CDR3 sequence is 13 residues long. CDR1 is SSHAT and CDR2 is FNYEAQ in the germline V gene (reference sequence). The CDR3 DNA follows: TGTGCTAGCAGCTTAGACTTTGGAGAGACCCAGTACTTC. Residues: CASSLDFGETQYF.

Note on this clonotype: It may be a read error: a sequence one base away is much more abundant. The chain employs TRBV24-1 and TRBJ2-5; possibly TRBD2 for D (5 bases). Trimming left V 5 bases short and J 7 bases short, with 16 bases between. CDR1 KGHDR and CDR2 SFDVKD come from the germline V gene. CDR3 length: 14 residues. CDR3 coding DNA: TGTGCCACCAGTGGCCGGGATCCGTGGGGGACCCAGTACTTC. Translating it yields CATSGRDPWGTQYF.

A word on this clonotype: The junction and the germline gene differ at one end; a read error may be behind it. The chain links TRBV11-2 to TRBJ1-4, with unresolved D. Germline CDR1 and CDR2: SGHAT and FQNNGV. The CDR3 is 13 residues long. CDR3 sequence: CANSLGLSEKLVF. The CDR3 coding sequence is TGTGCCAACAGCTTAGGGCTATCCGAAAAACTGGTTTTT. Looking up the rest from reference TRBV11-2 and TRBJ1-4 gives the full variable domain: EAGVAQSPRYKIIEKRQSVAFWCNPISGHATLYWYQQILGQGPKLLIQFQNNGVVDDSQLPKDRFSAERLKGVDSTLKIQPAKLEDSAVYLCANSLGLSEKLVFGSGTQLSVL.

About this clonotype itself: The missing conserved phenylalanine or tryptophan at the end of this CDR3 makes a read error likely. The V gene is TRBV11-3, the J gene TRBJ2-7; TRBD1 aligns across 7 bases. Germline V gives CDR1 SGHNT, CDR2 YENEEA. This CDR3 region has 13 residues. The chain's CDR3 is CASNVGQSYEQYI. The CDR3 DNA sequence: TGCGCCAGCAACGTGGGACAGTCCTACGAGCAGTACATC.

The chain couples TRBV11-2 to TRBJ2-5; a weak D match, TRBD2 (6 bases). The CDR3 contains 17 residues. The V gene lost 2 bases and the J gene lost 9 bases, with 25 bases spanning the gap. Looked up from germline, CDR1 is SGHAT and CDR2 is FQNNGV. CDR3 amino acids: CASSLYSGVAAQEAQYF. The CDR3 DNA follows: TGTGCCAGCAGCTTATACTCGGGGGTAGCGGCACAGGAGGCCCAGTACTTC.

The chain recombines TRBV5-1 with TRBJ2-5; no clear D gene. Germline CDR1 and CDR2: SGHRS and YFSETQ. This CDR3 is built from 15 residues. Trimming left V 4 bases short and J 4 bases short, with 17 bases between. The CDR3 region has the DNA TGCGCCAGCAGCCTGTTCGGGTCTAAGGGAGAGACCCAGTACTTC. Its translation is CASSLFGSKGETQYF.

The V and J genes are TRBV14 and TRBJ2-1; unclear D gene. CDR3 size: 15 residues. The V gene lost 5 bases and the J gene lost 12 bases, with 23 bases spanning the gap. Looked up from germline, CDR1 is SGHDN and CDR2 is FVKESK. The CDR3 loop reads CASSAVVGSYDGQFF. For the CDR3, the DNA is TGTGCCAGCAGCGCGGTAGTAGGAAGCTACGATGGGCAGTTCTTC.

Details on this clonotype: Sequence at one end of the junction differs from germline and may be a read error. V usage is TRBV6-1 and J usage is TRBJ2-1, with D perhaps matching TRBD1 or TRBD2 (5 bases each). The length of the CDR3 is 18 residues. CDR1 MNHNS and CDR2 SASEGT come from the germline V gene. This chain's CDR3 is CDSTLSIPWAGSYNEQFF. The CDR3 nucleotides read TGTGACAGCACCCTTTCGATCCCTTGGGCAGGGAGCTATAATGAGCAGTTCTTC.

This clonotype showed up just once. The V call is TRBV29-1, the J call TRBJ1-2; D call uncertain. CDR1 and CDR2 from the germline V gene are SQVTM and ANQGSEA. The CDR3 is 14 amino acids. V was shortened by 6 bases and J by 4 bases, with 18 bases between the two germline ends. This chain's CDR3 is CSVKLGRSVYGYTF. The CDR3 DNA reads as TGCAGCGTCAAGCTTGGACGGTCGGTCTATGGCTACACCTTC.

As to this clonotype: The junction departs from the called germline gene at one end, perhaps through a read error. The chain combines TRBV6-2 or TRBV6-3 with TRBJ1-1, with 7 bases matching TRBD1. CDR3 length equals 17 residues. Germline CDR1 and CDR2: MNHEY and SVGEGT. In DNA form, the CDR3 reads TGTGCCAGCAGCTTACCCGGGGCAGGGGGACCGAACACTGAATCTTTCTTT. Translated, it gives CASSLPGAGGPNTESFF.

The CDR3 nucleotides read TGTGCCAGCAGTGCCATAGCGGGATGTGTAAACGATGAGCAGTTCTTC. This codes for CASSAIAGCVNDEQFF. The V and J genes are TRBV14 and TRBJ2-1; 8 bases align to TRBD2. The CDR3 contains 16 residues. Germline CDR1 is SGHDN and CDR2 is FVKESK. The J segment lost 8 bases and the V segment lost 6 bases, leaving 15 bases of the junction unmatched.

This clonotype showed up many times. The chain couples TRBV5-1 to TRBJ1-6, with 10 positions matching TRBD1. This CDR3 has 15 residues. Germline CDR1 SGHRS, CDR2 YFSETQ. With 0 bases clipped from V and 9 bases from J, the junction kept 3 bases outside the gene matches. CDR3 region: CASSLGTGGSSPLHF. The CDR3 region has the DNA TGCGCCAGCAGCTTGGGGACAGGGGGAAGTTCACCCCTCCACTTT.

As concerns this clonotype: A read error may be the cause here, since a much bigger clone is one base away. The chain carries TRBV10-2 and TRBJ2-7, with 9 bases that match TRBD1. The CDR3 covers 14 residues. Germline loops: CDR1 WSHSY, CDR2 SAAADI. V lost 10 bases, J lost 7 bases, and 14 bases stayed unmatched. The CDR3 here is CANGPTGGREEQYF. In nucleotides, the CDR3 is TGCGCCAACGGTCCCACAGGGGGCCGGGAAGAGCAGTACTTC.

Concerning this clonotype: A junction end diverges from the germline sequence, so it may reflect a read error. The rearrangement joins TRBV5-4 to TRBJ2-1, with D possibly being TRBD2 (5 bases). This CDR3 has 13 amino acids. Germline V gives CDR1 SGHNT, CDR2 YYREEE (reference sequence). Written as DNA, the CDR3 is TGTGCCAGCAACACCCCACTGATTGGGGAGCATTTCTTC. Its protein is CASNTPLIGEHFF.